A selection of T cell receptor beta chains follows, all from one sample in a study of T cells in Graves' hyperthyroidism and ophthalmopathy. MiXCR, run by TCRdb on the multiplex PCR reads, gives a single entry per CDR3 protein. The sample holds about 560,000 distinct CDR3 sequences; around 15% are singletons and the top ten take about 20%. The specimen sequenced was blood. The receptors shown here come from a young woman with Graves' hyperthyroidism. CDR3s include the opening cysteine and the closing phenylalanine or tryptophan. D genes are given only for firm matches. Expanded clones are given a class, and other clones once, few, many or no size at all.

D: NA
J: TRBJ2-4
size: NA
V: TRBV4-1
CDR3: CASSPNGVQSGIQYF
DNA: TGCGCCAGCAGCCCCAACGGGGTACAGAGCGGCATTCAGTACTTC

D: TRBD1
J: TRBJ1-1
size: many
V: TRBV12-3/TRBV12-4
CDR3: CASSLAEGAGTEAFF
DNA: TGTGCCAGCAGTTTAGCGGAGGGGGCAGGCACTGAAGCTTTCTTT

D: NA
J: TRBJ2-7
size: NA
V: TRBV10-2
CDR3: CASSGRDTLPRGSYEQYF
DNA: TGCGCCAGCAGTGGTCGGGACACTCTGCCGCGGGGGTCCTACGAGCAGTACTTC

D: NA
J: TRBJ2-3
size: NA
V: TRBV19
CDR3: CASSPDQRDTQYF
DNA: TGTGCCAGTAGTCCCGACCAGCGGGATACGCAGTATTTT

D: NA
J: TRBJ1-5
size: many
V: TRBV12-3/TRBV12-4
CDR3: CASSLGHSSNQPQHF
DNA: TGTGCCAGCAGTTTAGGTCATTCTAGCAATCAGCCCCAGCATTTT

D: TRBD1
J: TRBJ1-5
size: NA
V: TRBV19
CDR3: CASRTGQGGNQPQHF
DNA: TGTGCCAGTAGAACGGGACAGGGGGGGAATCAGCCCCAGCATTTT

D: NA
J: TRBJ2-3
size: many
V: TRBV7-9
CDR3: CASSGVRAALTDTQYF
DNA: TGTGCCAGCAGCGGCGTACGAGCGGCCCTCACAGATACGCAGTATTTT

D: NA
J: TRBJ2-7
size: few
V: TRBV18
CDR3: CASSPGVTDSYEQYF
DNA: TGTGCCAGCTCACCGGGTGTCACGGACTCCTACGAGCAGTACTTC

D: TRBD1
J: TRBJ2-7
size: many
V: TRBV11-2
CDR3: CASSPTGPGDEQYF
DNA: TGTGCCAGCAGCCCGACAGGGCCCGGAGACGAGCAGTACTTC

D: NA
J: TRBJ1-1
size: few
V: TRBV9
CDR3: CASGPGRATEAFF
DNA: TGTGCCAGCGGCCCGGGCAGGGCCACTGAAGCTTTCTTT

D: TRBD1
J: TRBJ1-1
size: many
V: TRBV3-1
CDR3: CASSRMWDSNTEAFF
DNA: TGTGCCAGCAGCCGCATGTGGGACAGCAACACTGAAGCTTTCTTT

D: TRBD2
J: TRBJ2-3
size: many
V: TRBV20-1
CDR3: CSARDPLLAGVTDTQYF
DNA: TGCAGTGCTAGAGACCCCTTACTAGCGGGAGTAACAGATACGCAGTATTTT

D: NA
J: TRBJ2-1
size: few
V: TRBV11-2
CDR3: CASSLGRGHYNEQFF
DNA: TGTGCCAGCAGCTTAGGTCGGGGCCACTACAATGAGCAGTTCTTC

D: NA
J: TRBJ1-1
size: NA
V: TRBV4-2
CDR3: CASSRAGGNTEAFF
DNA: TGTGCCAGCAGCAGAGCCGGGGGGAACACTGAAGCTTTCTTT

D: TRBD2
J: TRBJ2-3
size: few
V: TRBV10-3
CDR3: CAISRTSAYTDTQYF
DNA: TGTGCCATCAGCCGGACTAGCGCCTACACAGATACGCAGTATTTT

D: NA
J: TRBJ1-5
size: many
V: TRBV6-5
CDR3: CASSSTGLGQPQHF
DNA: TGTGCCAGCAGTTCTACAGGGTTGGGGCAGCCCCAGCATTTT

D: NA
J: TRBJ1-5
size: many
V: TRBV20-1
CDR3: CSALPGDSNQPQHF
DNA: TGCAGTGCTTTACCAGGGGATAGCAATCAGCCCCAGCATTTT

D: NA
J: TRBJ2-7
size: few
V: TRBV28
CDR3: CATRGGRGATYEQYF
DNA: TGTGCCACCAGGGGGGGGCGGGGAGCCACCTACGAGCAGTACTTC

D: TRBD1
J: TRBJ2-7
size: many
V: TRBV18
CDR3: CASSPGQGLDEQYF
DNA: TGTGCCAGCTCACCGGGACAGGGGCTCGACGAGCAGTACTTC

D: NA
J: TRBJ2-7
size: many
V: TRBV11-2
CDR3: CASSLDVAHYEQYF
DNA: TGTGCCAGCAGCTTAGACGTTGCCCACTACGAGCAGTACTTC

D: NA
J: TRBJ1-2
size: NA
V: TRBV4-3
CDR3: CASSQFPGRGYTF
DNA: TGCGCCAGCAGCCAATTCCCAGGGCGAGGCTACACCTTC

D: NA
J: TRBJ2-2
size: few
V: TRBV4-2
CDR3: CASSAPGLNTGELFF
DNA: TGTGCCAGCAGCGCACCCGGACTTAACACCGGGGAGCTGTTTTTT

D: TRBD1
J: TRBJ2-7
size: many
V: TRBV29-1
CDR3: CSVEDRAGEQYF
DNA: TGCAGCGTGGAGGACAGGGCGGGGGAGCAGTACTTC

D: NA
J: TRBJ2-3
size: NA
V: TRBV6-2/TRBV6-3
CDR3: CASSYGPTGDTQYF
DNA: TGTGCCAGCAGTTACGGGCCAACGGGAGATACGCAGTATTTT